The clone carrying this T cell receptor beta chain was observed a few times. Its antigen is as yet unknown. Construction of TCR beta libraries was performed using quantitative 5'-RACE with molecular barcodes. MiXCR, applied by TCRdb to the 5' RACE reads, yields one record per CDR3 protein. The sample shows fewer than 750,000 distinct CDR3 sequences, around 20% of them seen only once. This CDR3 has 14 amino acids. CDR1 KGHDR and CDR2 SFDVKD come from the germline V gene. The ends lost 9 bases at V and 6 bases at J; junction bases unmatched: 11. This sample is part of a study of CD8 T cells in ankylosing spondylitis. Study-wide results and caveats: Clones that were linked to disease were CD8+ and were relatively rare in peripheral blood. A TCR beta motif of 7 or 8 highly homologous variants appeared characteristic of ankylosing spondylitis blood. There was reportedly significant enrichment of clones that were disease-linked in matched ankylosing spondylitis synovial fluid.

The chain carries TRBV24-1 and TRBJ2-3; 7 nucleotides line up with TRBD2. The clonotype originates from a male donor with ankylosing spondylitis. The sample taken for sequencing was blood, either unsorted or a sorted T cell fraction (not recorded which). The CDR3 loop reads CATHRAGEGDTQYF. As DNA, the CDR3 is TGTGCCACCCATCGGGCGGGAGAGGGGGATACGCAGTATTTT.